This entry concerns a single TCR beta chain. Its antigen is still unknown. Systemic immunosuppression or a history of autoimmune disease excluded patients. These data belong to a study of OX40 agonist ivuxolimab in advanced cancers. Study-wide findings and caveats: Low normalized T-cell clonal expansion also characterized some of the nonresponders.

This CDR3 region has 16 residues. Libraries were prepared by immunoSEQ multiplex PCR; TCRdb keeps only in-frame clonotypes and omits some of them. The sample lists about 150,000 clones; under 95% were seen once. This TCR came from an adult with an advanced solid tumor such as melanoma, head and neck, liver or kidney cancer. Material: CD4+ or CD8+ T cells sorted from blood, obtained in a trial of the OX40 agonist ivuxolimab. The chain has TRBV21-1 and TRBJ2-4; the table names TRBD1, a call not compared with the DNA. TRBV21-1 is a pseudogene locus. The CDR3 DNA is TGTGCCAGCACCGCGGACAGGGAATTTACCAAAAACATTCAGTACTTC. Its translation: CASTADREFTKNIQYF.